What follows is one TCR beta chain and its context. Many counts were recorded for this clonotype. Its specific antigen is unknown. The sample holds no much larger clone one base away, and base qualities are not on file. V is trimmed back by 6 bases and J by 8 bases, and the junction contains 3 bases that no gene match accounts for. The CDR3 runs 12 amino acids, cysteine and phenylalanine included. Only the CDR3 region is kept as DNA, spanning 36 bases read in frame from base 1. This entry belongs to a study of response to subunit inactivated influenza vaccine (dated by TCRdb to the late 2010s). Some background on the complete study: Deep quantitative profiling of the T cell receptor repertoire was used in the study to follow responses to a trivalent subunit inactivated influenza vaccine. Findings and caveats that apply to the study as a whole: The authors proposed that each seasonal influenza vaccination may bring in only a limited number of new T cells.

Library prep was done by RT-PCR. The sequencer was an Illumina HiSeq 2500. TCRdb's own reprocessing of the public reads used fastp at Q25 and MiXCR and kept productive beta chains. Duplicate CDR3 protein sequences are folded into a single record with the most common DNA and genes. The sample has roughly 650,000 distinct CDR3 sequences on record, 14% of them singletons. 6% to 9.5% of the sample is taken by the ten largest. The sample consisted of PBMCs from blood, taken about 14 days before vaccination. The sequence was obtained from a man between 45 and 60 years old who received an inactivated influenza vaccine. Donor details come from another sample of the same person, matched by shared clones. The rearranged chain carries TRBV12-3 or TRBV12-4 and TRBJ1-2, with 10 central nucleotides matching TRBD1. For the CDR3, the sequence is CASRGTGEGYTF. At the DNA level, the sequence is TGTGCCAGCAGAGGGACAGGGGAAGGCTACACCTTC.